The 31 T cell receptor beta chains reported below all come from one sample, sequenced in a study of siplizumab effects on memory and regulatory T cells. Data came from immunoSEQ multiplex PCR; TCRdb stores just in-frame clones and leaves some out. The sample contains roughly 92,000 clones, about 93% of which appear only once. What was sequenced was non-Treg CD4+ T cells sorted from blood. The receptors shown here come from a human donor in good health.

The chain carries TRBV19 and TRBJ1-5; D is perhaps TRBD1 (5 bases). The CDR3 consists of 14 residues. CDR1 is LNHDA and CDR2 is SQIVND in the germline V gene (reference sequence). Deletions cut 7 bases from V and 3 bases from J, with 13 bases between. The CDR3 sequence: CASTQPGDNQPQHF. CDR3 nucleotide sequence: TGTGCCAGTACCCAGCCGGGGGACAATCAGCCCCAGCATTTT.

This chain connects TRBV11-3 to TRBJ1-2; D perhaps matches TRBD1 (5 bases). Germline CDR1 SGHNT, CDR2 YENEEA. The CDR3 loop spans 13 amino acids. V gave up 2 bases and J gave up 8 bases, with 12 bases separating them. The chain's CDR3 is CASSLRGSGGYTF. The DNA for the CDR3 is TGTGCCAGCAGCTTAAGGGGTTCCGGAGGCTACACCTTC.

The chain links TRBV2 to TRBJ1-6, with unresolved D. Per germline, CDR1 SNHLY and CDR2 FYNNEI. The CDR3 has 11 residues. V gave up 3 bases and J gave up 12 bases, with 6 bases separating them. The CDR3 protein is CASSDSGPLHF. DNA of the CDR3: TGTGCCAGCAGTGATTCGGGACCCCTCCACTTT.

A word on this clone: At the DNA level, this CDR3 is encoded by other sequences in the same sample as well. The genes are TRBV6-6 and TRBJ2-2, with 9 bases identical to TRBD1. The CDR3 spans 15 residues. Germline trimming cut 6 bases from V and 0 bases from J; bases unmatched to any gene: 2. The germline V gene has CDR1 MNHNY and CDR2 SVGAGI (reference sequence). CDR3: CASRGTGTNTGELFF. CDR3 nucleotides: TGTGCCAGCAGGGGGACAGGGACGAACACCGGGGAGCTGTTTTTT.

The chain is built from TRBV29-1 and TRBJ1-1; possible D gene TRBD1, 5 bases. This CDR3 region has 14 residues. Germline V lookup: CDR1 SQVTM, CDR2 ANQGSEA. Trimming took off 7 bases at V and 4 bases at J, with 19 bases between the two ends. The CDR3 protein is CSGMRQGLSTEAFF. For the CDR3, the DNA is TGCAGCGGTATGCGGCAGGGCCTGAGCACTGAAGCTTTCTTT.

V and J are TRBV27 and TRBJ1-6, with unresolved D. V gave up 4 bases and J gave up 7 bases, with 8 bases separating them. CDR1 MNHEY and CDR2 SMNVEV come from the germline V gene (reference sequence). This CDR3 comprises 13 residues. CDR3 sequence: CASSWVSNSPLHF. DNA for the CDR3: TGTGCCAGCAGTTGGGTGTCGAATTCACCCCTCCACTTT.

The genes are TRBV6-5 and TRBJ2-5, with 9 bases identical to TRBD1. CDR3 length equals 14 residues. Germline CDR1 reads MNHEY; CDR2 reads SVGAGI. The J segment lost 4 bases and the V segment lost 5 bases, leaving 5 bases of the junction unmatched. Here the CDR3 reads CASSRDRVLETQYF. The CDR3 DNA reads TGTGCCAGCAGTAGGGACAGGGTCTTAGAGACCCAGTACTTC.

The CDR3 protein is CASSPSGQGIAKNIQYF. The DNA of the CDR3 is TGCGCCAGCAGCCCATCGGGACAGGGTATAGCCAAAAACATTCAGTACTTC. The chain links TRBV5-1 to TRBJ2-4, with TRBD1 matching over 9 bases. CDR1 is SGHRS and CDR2 is YFSETQ in the germline V gene. Trimming removed 4 bases from V and 0 bases from J; junction bases left unmatched: 8. CDR3 length: 17 amino acids.

The chain links TRBV7-2 to TRBJ1-4; D possibly corresponds to TRBD1 (5 bases). Trimming shortened V by 8 bases and J by 7 bases, and 11 bases separated the two germline ends. The CDR3 totals 12 residues. Germline lookup yields CDR1 SGHTA and CDR2 FQGNSA. This chain's CDR3 is CASCRVGEKLFF. CDR3 sequence (DNA): TGTGCCAGCTGCAGGGTTGGTGAAAAACTGTTTTTT.

The chain is built from TRBV6-5 and TRBJ1-6; no reliable D call. The CDR3 contains 14 residues. Germline values: CDR1 MNHEY, CDR2 SVGAGI. V lost 2 bases and J 6 bases, leaving 8 bases between the germline ends. The CDR3 coding sequence is TGTGCCAGCAGTTACGAGGGCCGTAATTCACCCCTCCACTTT. As protein: CASSYEGRNSPLHF.

This chain connects TRBV10-1 to TRBJ1-1, with a tentative D call TRBD1 (5 bases). CDR1 is WNHNN and CDR2 is SYGVQD in the germline V gene (reference sequence). V dropped 5 bases and J dropped 0 bases, with 13 bases sitting between them. This CDR3 has 15 amino acids. The CDR3 sequence is CASSPLVGVNTEAFF. The CDR3 DNA reads TGCGCCAGCAGTCCCCTTGTAGGGGTGAACACTGAAGCTTTCTTT.

The J gene is TRBJ1-5, the V gene TRBV6-5; 8 nucleotides match TRBD1. CDR1 and CDR2 (germline): MNHEY, SVGAGI. This CDR3 is built from 15 residues. Losses at the gene ends were 6 bases for V and 1 base for J; bases not matched to a gene: 5. The CDR3 spells CASSPQGVSNQPQHF. Written as DNA, the CDR3 is TGTGCCAGCAGCCCACAGGGGGTAAGCAATCAGCCCCAGCATTTT.

The V and J genes are TRBV4-1 and TRBJ1-5, with D hard to call. The CDR3 spans 14 residues. Germline loops: CDR1 MGHRA, CDR2 YSYEKL. V gave up 2 bases and J gave up 11 bases, with 16 bases separating them. The CDR3 spells CASSQLGPLSTQHF. The CDR3 bases are TGCGCCAGCAGCCAATTGGGCCCGCTGAGCACCCAGCATTTT.

This clone was counted a single time. V gene TRBV9 combines with J gene TRBJ2-1, with D perhaps matching TRBD1 (5 bases). V lost 2 bases to trimming and J lost 5 bases, with 14 bases between them. This CDR3 spans 15 amino acids. CDR1 and CDR2 (germline): SGDLS, YYNGEE. The CDR3 DNA sequence: TGTGCCAGCAGCGTGGGGCTCCTCTTGGACAATGAGCAGTTCTTC. Its protein is CASSVGLLLDNEQFF. Full variable domain (outside the CDR3, taken from reference TRBV9 and TRBJ2-1): DSGVTQTPKHLITATGQRVTLRCSPRSGDLSVYWYQQSLDQGLQFLIQYYNGEERAKGNILERFSAQQFPDLHSELNLSSLELGDSALYFCASSVGLLLDNEQFFGPGTRLTVL.

The gene calls are TRBV4-1 and TRBJ2-7; 7 nucleotides align to TRBD1. Germline CDR1 is MGHRA and CDR2 is YSYEKL. V lost 1 base and J lost 2; bases outside the gene matches: 5. The CDR3 sequence is 15 residues long. DNA of the CDR3: TGCGCCAGCAGCCAAGTTGGGACAGTAACCTACGAGCAGTACTTC. Amino acids: CASSQVGTVTYEQYF.

This chain uses TRBV7-3 with TRBJ2-5, with 14 bases identical to TRBD2. In germline, CDR1 is SGHTA, CDR2 FQGTGA. V shed 5 bases, J shed 2 bases, and the junction held 10 bases outside the gene matches. CDR3 length: 18 amino acids. CDR3 residues: CASSRSGLAGVGQETQYF. The CDR3 DNA sequence: TGTGCCAGCAGCCGGTCGGGACTAGCGGGAGTTGGTCAAGAGACCCAGTACTTC.

The genes are TRBV7-3 and TRBJ2-2, with 13 bases identical to TRBD2. Per germline, CDR1 SGHTA and CDR2 FQGTGA. The trim removed 5 bases at V and 4 bases at J, leaving 4 bases unmatched. The CDR3 sequence is 16 residues long. The CDR3 DNA is TGTGCCAGCAGCCCGGGACTAGCGGGACTCACCGGGGAGCTGTTTTTT. The encoded protein is CASSPGLAGLTGELFF.

V gene TRBV7-9 combines with J gene TRBJ2-1; 8 nucleotides match TRBD2. V was pared by 3 bases and J by 7 bases, with 8 bases of the junction left unmatched. This CDR3 is 15 amino acids long. Germline V gene lookup returns CDR1 SEHNR and CDR2 FQNEAQ (reference sequence). This CDR3 reads CASSLGLGGGNEQFF. The CDR3 DNA sequence: TGTGCCAGCAGCTTGGGACTAGGGGGAGGGAATGAGCAGTTCTTC.

V and J are TRBV7-9 and TRBJ2-1, with 8 bases fitting TRBD1. Germline-derived CDR1 and CDR2 are SEHNR and FQNEAQ (reference sequence). Losses at the gene ends were 0 bases for V and 7 bases for J; bases not matched to a gene: 5. This CDR3 has 15 amino acids. CDR3 region: CASSLAQGATNEQFF. The DNA of the CDR3 is TGTGCCAGCAGCTTAGCCCAGGGGGCAACGAATGAGCAGTTCTTC.

The V gene is TRBV11-2, the J gene TRBJ1-1; no definite D call. The length of the CDR3 is 14 residues. Trimming removed 2 bases from V and 1 base from J, with 8 bases in between. Germline CDR1 reads SGHAT; CDR2 reads FQNNGV. The CDR3 sequence: CASSLRSENTEAFF. Here the CDR3 DNA reads TGTGCCAGCAGCTTAAGATCAGAGAACACTGAAGCTTTCTTT.

This chain links TRBV6-6 with TRBJ1-5, with D tentatively TRBD1 (6 bases). Germline-derived CDR1 and CDR2 are MNHNY and SVGAGI (reference sequence). V lost 6 bases and J lost 7, with 16 bases in between. The CDR3 spans 14 residues. The DNA for the CDR3 is TGTGCCAGCAGCCTCTACAGGGCAGGCCAGCCCCAGCATTTT. Protein product: CASSLYRAGQPQHF.

J is TRBJ1-4 and V is TRBV2; no reliable D call. Germline V gene lookup returns CDR1 SNHLY and CDR2 FYNNEI. Trimming cost V 2 bases and J 11 bases, with 9 bases left between them. The CDR3 sequence is 12 residues long. The CDR3 loop is CASSEWQIKLFF. The CDR3 nucleotides read TGTGCCAGCAGTGAATGGCAGATTAAACTGTTTTTT.

The J gene is TRBJ2-1, the V gene TRBV7-2; no definite D call. The germline V gene has CDR1 SGHTA and CDR2 FQGNSA. Trimming removed 5 bases at V and 8 bases at J, with 13 bases between. The CDR3 contains 13 residues. CDR3 nucleotide sequence: TGTGCCAGCAGCGCACCTTTACCCGATGAGCAGTTCTTC. Translated, it gives CASSAPLPDEQFF.

V and J are TRBV7-2 and TRBJ2-5; no reliable D call. Deletions cut 5 bases from V and 0 bases from J, with 4 bases between. CDR3 length: 12 amino acids. Germline lookup yields CDR1 SGHTA and CDR2 FQGNSA. The CDR3 DNA follows: TGTGCCAGCAGCCTGTACCAAGAGACCCAGTACTTC. It encodes CASSLYQETQYF.

The V gene is TRBV19, the J gene TRBJ2-7, with D perhaps matching TRBD1 (6 bases). Trimming stripped 2 bases from V and 6 bases from J, with 8 bases between. The germline CDR1 and CDR2 sequences are LNHDA and SQIVND (reference sequence). This CDR3 is built from 12 residues. Here the CDR3 reads CASSIRGSEQYF. The CDR3, as DNA: TGTGCCAGTAGTATAAGGGGGAGCGAGCAGTACTTC.

The chain employs TRBV2 and TRBJ1-1; D might be TRBD1 (6 bases). CDR1 is SNHLY, CDR2 FYNNEI, per germline. V shed 6 bases and J shed 0 bases, with 11 bases lying between them. The CDR3 totals 14 residues. The CDR3 DNA sequence: TGTGCCAGCAGGGGGACAAGATTGAACACTGAAGCTTTCTTT. Its translation is CASRGTRLNTEAFF. The whole variable domain, remainder taken from reference TRBV2 and TRBJ1-1, is EPEVTQTPSHQVTQMGQEVILRCVPISNHLYFYWYRQILGQKVEFLVSFYNNEISEKSEIFDDQFSVERPDGSNFTLKIRSTKLEDSAMYFCASRGTRLNTEAFFGQGTRLTVV.

This clone was found once. V is TRBV7-8 and J is TRBJ2-7; TRBD1 is a possible D gene (6 bases). V lost 2 bases and J 2 bases, leaving 19 bases between the germline ends. Germline values: CDR1 SGHVS, CDR2 FQNEAQ. The CDR3 has 17 residues. CDR3 bases: TGTGCCAGCAGCTTATCCCCATTAGCAGGGGTGCCCTACGAGCAGTACTTC. It is translated as CASSLSPLAGVPYEQYF. Together with reference TRBV7-8 and TRBJ2-7, the CDR3 gives the full variable domain: GAGVSQSPRYKVAKRGQDVALRCDPISGHVSLFWYQQALGQGPEFLTYFQNEAQLDKSGLPSDRFFAERPEGSVSTLKIQRTQQEDSAVYLCASSLSPLAGVPYEQYFGPGTRLTVT.

The rearrangement links TRBV19 to TRBJ1-2, with a possible D match to TRBD1 (5 bases). V lost 5 bases and J lost 8, with 18 bases in between. The CDR3 loop spans 14 amino acids. Germline V gives CDR1 LNHDA, CDR2 SQIVND (reference sequence). CDR3 coding DNA: TGTGCCAGTAGTTTCGGGACCGACCTATGGGGCTACACCTTC. This gives the protein CASSFGTDLWGYTF.

This clone was observed a few times. V usage is TRBV5-5 and J usage is TRBJ2-2; 9 positions match TRBD2. Germline V gives CDR1 SGHKS, CDR2 YYEKEE (reference sequence). This CDR3 has 15 amino acids. V was pared by 4 bases and J by 5 bases, with 6 bases of the junction left unmatched. The DNA for the CDR3 is TGTGCCAGCAGCCGGGGGCTAGCGGGGACCGGGGAGCTGTTTTTT. Translation: CASSRGLAGTGELFF.

The V call is TRBV7-2, the J call TRBJ1-5; a possible D gene is TRBD1 (5 bases). V was clipped by 3 bases and J by 4 bases, with 16 bases between them. Germline CDR1 SGHTA, CDR2 FQGNSA. The CDR3 is 16 amino acids. The CDR3 protein is CASSFSMDGGNQPQHF. The CDR3 bases are TGTGCCAGCAGCTTCTCTATGGACGGGGGGAATCAGCCCCAGCATTTT.

The J gene is TRBJ2-1, the V gene TRBV6-6; no reliable D call. Per germline, CDR1 MNHNY and CDR2 SVGAGI (reference sequence). This CDR3 spans 12 amino acids. V was clipped by 10 bases and J by 9 bases, with 16 bases between them. The CDR3 sequence is CATSSLVSEQFF. The DNA for the CDR3 is TGTGCCACCTCGTCGCTAGTAAGTGAGCAGTTCTTC.